This TCR beta chain was retrieved from a study of cytomegalovirus exposure and HLA in healthy donors. As for the study in general: Earlier results showed roughly 120 million unique TCR beta sequences derived from roughly 190 million T cells.

The PCR employed 60 Vbeta primers together with 13 Jbeta primers. The method was immunoSEQ multiplex PCR; TCRdb's version includes in-frame clones alone and lacks a portion of them. The repertoire holds over 150,000 clones, with around 75% as singletons. The CDR3 spans 15 residues. The trim removed 5 bases at V and 4 bases at J, leaving 10 bases unmatched. Germline V gene data show CDR1 as SGHTA and CDR2 as FQGNSA. As regards this clone: What it binds is not known.

Regarding the study as a whole: Per a later analysis, HLA-associated TCR beta chains showed more clonal expansion than other, equally common TCR beta chains. For most TCR beta V segments, an earlier analysis put the productive rate at about 87% or about 30% of the time.

The TCR originated in a male donor in good health and CMV-seronegative. The sequencing input was PBMCs. The V call is TRBV7-2, the J call TRBJ1-2; 7 nucleotides line up with TRBD1. The CDR3 sequence is CASSVTADRAYGYTF. CDR3 coding DNA: TGTGCCAGCAGCGTTACTGCTGACAGGGCCTATGGCTACACCTTC.